This T cell receptor beta chain was recovered during a study of T cells in women clearing cervical HPV infection (dated by TCRdb to about 2018). General notes on the study: Cases were about 25 women with histologically confirmed HPV16-related CIN3 or worse, including 2 invasive cancers. Blood from cases was collected at the visit at which the lesion was first identified, whereas blood from controls was collected once infection was no longer detected. Five blinded duplicates per group were added as quality controls, so that approximately 60 samples were obtained: 50 or so participants and roughly ten replicates. The 20 to 25 controls were women who cleared a single incident HPV16 infection within 12 months without developing precancer or cancer. This exploratory proof-of-principle case-control study, nested within the Guanacaste HPV Natural History Study in Costa Rica, compared TCR repertoires among women with different cervical HPV16 outcomes. In the parent cohort, 8,500 to 12,000 women aged 18 or older were enrolled in Guanacaste, Costa Rica, during about 1993 to 1994 and were followed for six to seven years. Cases and controls were matched on year of sample collection and on age within five years. Median age was roughly 33 years in cases versus around 37 in controls, and baseline characteristics did not differ significantly. Among cases, blood sampling came a median of roughly 150 days after lesion detection, with an interquartile range of about 80 to 230 days. Since HLA typing was available for only a few women, HLA type could not be ruled out as a confounder.

Every participant had a single incident cervical HPV16 infection, and women with prevalent HPV16 infections were excluded. Cervical HPV DNA was detected with MY09/MY11 PCR, and genotyping was done with dot-blot hybridization. Roughly 15 mL of heparinized blood was centrifuged, after which the buffy coat was aliquoted, frozen at -30 degrees C, and then stored at -80 degrees C. QIAGEN kits were used to extract genomic DNA from the buffy coat specimens. Findings and caveats that apply to the study as a whole: TCR repertoire richness was significantly higher in CIN3+ cases than in controls across sequencing depths, while evenness did not differ. Lower TRBV6-7 relative abundance was observed in cases than in controls (around 0.1% versus 0.15%; Bonferroni P = 0.0008). Because of the cross-sectional design, the study could not determine whether the associations came before infection or resulted from infection, and neither effector/memory subsets nor HPV-specific T cells were isolated. Random forest classifiers combining richness and V gene abundances distinguished cases from controls with an estimated AUC of roughly 0.83. Because the number of T cells in each sample was unknown, differences in richness could reflect differing T-cell content rather than repertoire biology.

Regarding this clone: What this receptor recognizes is not known. The sequenced fragment ends 3 residues before the CDR3 boundary, so the rest is inferred from the germline J gene.

TCR beta CDR3 regions were amplified by multiplex PCR from an average of roughly 1.3 ug genomic DNA per sample using the immunoSEQ assay. To correct primer bias, the assay used a complete synthetic TCR repertoire to set an amplification baseline. The amplicons were sequenced using the Illumina platform. As for how the authors treated the data: Error correction of the sequences involved clustering with frequency ratios plus a modified nearest-neighbor algorithm, after which the sequences were analyzed in the immunoSEQ Analyzer using IMGT gene definitions. TCR richness and evenness were averaged over 20 rarefaction repeats at each rarefaction depth, excluding samples with fewer sequences than the depth. V, D and J gene relative abundances were compared between groups with Wilcoxon rank sum tests, applying FDR correction. An intraclass correlation of approximately 96% for TCR richness and an average of around 71% across some 66 gene segments were obtained from the blinded duplicates. TCRdb stores this immuneACCESS table with in-frame sequences only. Part of the clones is absent; in the studies checked, under half of the shortfall reflects unresolved V genes, and no reason is known for the rest. Clonal size and the V and J genes are those of that table, whereas D and trimming came from the DNA. Per the sample table, the count is more than 20,000 clones. Roughly 6.3% of the sample is taken by the ten largest.

The CDR3 measures 15 amino acids from cysteine to phenylalanine. Sequencing covers 36 bases of the CDR3, shown here with the frame starting at base 1. CDR1 is given as LNHDA and CDR2 as SQIVND, both from the germline V gene (reference sequence). The chain is made from TRBV19 and TRBJ1-2, with the identity of the D gene unclear. Material for sequencing was blood buffy coat. This clonotype originated in a woman between 18 and 70 years old with a cervical HPV16 infection that either progressed to CIN3+ or cleared (not recorded which). The DNA read from the CDR3 is TGTGCCAGTAGTATACAGGCGGGCCGAGTCTACGAC. Its translation reads: CASSIQAGRVYD. The CDR3 in its entirety is CASSIQAGRVYDYTF.